The 27 T cell receptor beta chains given below trace back to one sample, sequenced in a study of T cell changes during pregnancy in multiple sclerosis. The repertoire was sequenced with immunoSEQ multiplex PCR; TCRdb's copy has only in-frame clones and lacks some. Of around 49,000 clones in the sample, almost 90% were seen once. The sample was peripheral blood, taken after pregnancy. The receptors stem from a female donor in good health, enrolled as a control in a pregnancy study.

The chain carries TRBV5-6 and TRBJ2-1, with 7 nucleotides matching TRBD1. V gave up 1 base and J gave up 2 bases; unmatched junction bases: 0. Germline V gives CDR1 SGHDT, CDR2 YYEEEE. The CDR3 length is 14 residues. CDR3 nucleotide sequence: TGTGCCAGCAGCTTGCAGGGGGCCTACAATGAGCAGTTCTTC. It encodes CASSLQGAYNEQFF.

The chain joins TRBV30 to TRBJ1-3, with a tentative D call TRBD1 (5 bases). In germline, CDR1 is GTSNPN, CDR2 SVGIG (reference sequence). CDR3 length: 14 amino acids. Trimming took off 1 base at V and 0 bases at J, with 7 bases between the two ends. DNA of the CDR3: TGTGCCTGGAGTGGGGGCAACTCTGGAAACACCATATATTTT. The encoded protein is CAWSGGNSGNTIYF. Drawing the rest from reference TRBV30 and TRBJ1-3, the complete variable domain is SQTIHQWPATLVQPVGSPLSLECTVEGTSNPNLYWYRQAAGRGLQLLFYSVGIGQISSEVPQNLSASRPQDRQFILSSKKLLLSDSGFYLCAWSGGNSGNTIYFGEGSWLTVV.

This rearrangement joins TRBV6-1 to TRBJ1-2; D perhaps matches TRBD1 (6 bases). Per the germline V gene, CDR1 is MNHNS and CDR2 is SASEGT. Trimming pared 0 bases from V and 5 bases from J, leaving 25 bases between. The CDR3 runs 19 residues. Here the CDR3 reads CASSEARGTGFHLPYGYTF. The CDR3 DNA reads TGTGCCAGCAGTGAAGCGCGCGGTACAGGGTTTCATCTTCCGTATGGCTACACCTTC.

The CDR3 protein is CASSYSPGAGELFF. The CDR3 nucleotides are TGTGCCAGCAGTTACTCCCCGGGAGCCGGGGAGCTGTTTTTT. The chain joins TRBV6-6 to TRBJ2-2, with D tentatively TRBD2 (6 bases). V was cut by 0 bases and J by 6 bases, with 8 bases left in between. This CDR3 contains 14 residues. CDR1 is MNHNY, CDR2 SVGAGI, per germline (reference sequence).

This clone was seen only once. The V gene is TRBV19, the J gene TRBJ1-5; a possible D gene is TRBD1 (6 bases). Trimming took off 3 bases at V and 1 base at J, with 10 bases between the two ends. The CDR3 length is 15 residues. Per the germline V gene, CDR1 is LNHDA and CDR2 is SQIVND (reference sequence). The CDR3: CASSISDRSNQPQHF. The CDR3, as DNA: TGTGCCAGTAGTATTTCGGACAGAAGCAATCAGCCCCAGCATTTT.

The genes are TRBV7-2 and TRBJ2-2; no reliable D call. The germline V gene has CDR1 SGHTA and CDR2 FQGNSA. Trimming shortened V by 5 bases and J by 4 bases, and 8 bases separated the two germline ends. There are 13 residues in the CDR3. Here the CDR3 DNA reads TGTGCCAGCAGCGAGCGCACCACCGGGGAGCTGTTTTTT. It yields the protein CASSERTTGELFF.

The CDR3 DNA reads TGTGCCAGCAGTGGGCGACAGGACACCGGGGAGCTGTTTTTT. As protein: CASSGRQDTGELFF. This chain links TRBV6-1 with TRBJ2-2; D possibly corresponds to TRBD1 (6 bases). The germline CDR1 and CDR2 sequences are MNHNS and SASEGT. Deletions cut 4 bases from V and 3 bases from J, with 9 bases between. The CDR3 has 14 amino acids.

The DNA for the CDR3 is TGTGCCAGCAGCTTCGGACAGATAGCCAAAAACATTCAGTACTTC. Translated: CASSFGQIAKNIQYF. The chain recombines TRBV7-2 with TRBJ2-4; TRBD1 might be the D (6 bases). The germline V gene has CDR1 SGHTA and CDR2 FQGNSA. The CDR3 sequence is 15 residues long. Deletions cut 3 bases from V and 0 bases from J, with 9 bases between. The variable domain in full, completed from reference TRBV7-2 and TRBJ2-4, reads GAGVSQSPSNKVTEKGKDVELRCDPISGHTALYWYRQSLGQGLEFLIYFQGNSAPDKSGLPSDRFSAERTGGSVSTLTIQRTQQEDSAVYLCASSFGQIAKNIQYFGAGTRLSVL.

V is TRBV2 and J is TRBJ1-4; D is undetermined. Per the germline V gene, CDR1 is SNHLY and CDR2 is FYNNEI. Trimming shortened V by 6 bases and J by 8 bases, and 10 bases separated the two germline ends. The CDR3 contains 12 residues. CDR3 in DNA: TGTGCCAGCAGCCCTGGCCTCGAAAAACTGTTTTTT. As protein: CASSPGLEKLFF. Drawing the rest from reference TRBV2 and TRBJ1-4, the complete variable domain is EPEVTQTPSHQVTQMGQEVILRCVPISNHLYFYWYRQILGQKVEFLVSFYNNEISEKSEIFDDQFSVERPDGSNFTLKIRSTKLEDSAMYFCASSPGLEKLFFGSGTQLSVL.

This rearrangement joins TRBV5-1 to TRBJ2-7; D is perhaps TRBD1 (6 bases). The CDR3 has 14 amino acids. Trimming cost V 3 bases and J 1 base, with 11 bases left between them. Germline CDR1 reads SGHRS; CDR2 reads YFSETQ. The CDR3 loop is CASSSDSLSYEQYF. Here the CDR3 DNA reads TGCGCCAGCAGCTCGGACAGCCTATCCTACGAGCAGTACTTC.

V and J are TRBV7-9 and TRBJ2-7, with D tentatively TRBD1 (5 bases). Trimming took off 3 bases at V and 1 base at J, with 10 bases between the two ends. CDR3 length: 14 amino acids. CDR1 and CDR2 from the germline V gene are SEHNR and FQNEAQ (reference sequence). The DNA for the CDR3 is TGTGCCAGCAGCTTTAAAGGGGTTTCCTACGAGCAGTACTTC. It codes for CASSFKGVSYEQYF.

This chain joins TRBV13 and TRBJ2-1, with 8 bases aligning to TRBD2. CDR3 length: 15 residues. Trimming removed 4 bases from V and 1 base from J; junction bases left unmatched: 3. From germline, CDR1 is PRHDT and CDR2 FYEKMQ (reference sequence). CDR3 DNA: TGTGCCAGCAGCTCATCTAGCGGGTCCTACAATGAGCAGTTCTTC. Translation: CASSSSSGSYNEQFF.

This chain connects TRBV4-2 to TRBJ2-3; D unresolved. From germline, CDR1 is LGHNA and CDR2 YNFKEQ. Trimming removed 4 bases from V and 0 bases from J, with 14 bases in between. The CDR3 covers 16 residues. CDR3 region: CASSRELTTSTDTQYF. DNA of the CDR3: TGTGCCAGCAGCCGAGAACTCACTACCAGCACAGATACGCAGTATTTT.

The genes are TRBV9 and TRBJ2-5; perhaps TRBD1 as D (6 bases). The germline CDR1 and CDR2 sequences are SGDLS and YYNGEE. The CDR3 runs to 14 residues. Trimming stripped 4 bases from V and 3 bases from J, with 13 bases between. The CDR3 sequence is CASSPPPGEETQYF. The CDR3 nucleotides read TGTGCCAGCAGCCCCCCCCCAGGGGAAGAGACCCAGTACTTC.

This rearrangement joins TRBV6-6 to TRBJ2-5; D uncertain. V was clipped by 5 bases and J by 5 bases, with 12 bases between them. The CDR3 has 13 amino acids. CDR1 is MNHNY and CDR2 is SVGAGI in the germline V gene (reference sequence). CDR3 amino acids: CASSPQPQETQYF. The DNA of the CDR3 is TGTGCCAGCAGTCCACAACCGCAGGAGACCCAGTACTTC.

V and J are TRBV9 and TRBJ1-1, with D unclear. Trimming stripped 4 bases from V and 6 bases from J, with 19 bases between. The germline V gene has CDR1 SGDLS and CDR2 YYNGEE. There are 15 residues in the CDR3. In nucleotides, the CDR3 is TGTGCCAGCAGCTCGCCTAGGGCTGGCGGGGCTGAAGCTTTCTTT. Translating it yields CASSSPRAGGAEAFF.

V gene TRBV28 combines with J gene TRBJ1-2; D may be TRBD1 (5 bases). Trimming shortened V by 5 bases and J by 5 bases, and 15 bases separated the two germline ends. CDR1 is MDHEN, CDR2 SYDVKM, per germline. This CDR3 spans 14 amino acids. CDR3: CASSGDRVTYGYTF. CDR3 bases: TGTGCCAGCAGTGGCGACAGAGTTACATATGGCTACACCTTC.

This clone appeared a single time. The V and J genes are TRBV4-2 and TRBJ2-5; 14 bases match TRBD2. The CDR3 is made up of 17 amino acids. V lost 2 bases, J lost 4 bases, and 6 bases stayed unmatched. CDR1 and CDR2 (germline): LGHNA, YNFKEQ. CDR3 sequence: CASSQLTSGRGGETQYF. The CDR3 DNA reads as TGTGCCAGCAGCCAATTGACTAGCGGGAGGGGAGGAGAGACCCAGTACTTC.

The chain couples TRBV7-2 to TRBJ2-1; 8 positions match TRBD1. Germline assignment: CDR1 SGHTA and CDR2 FQGNSA. Trimming at V came to 4 bases and at J to 3 bases, leaving 5 bases not matched to a gene. The CDR3 runs 15 residues. DNA for the CDR3: TGTGCCAGCAGCTCTCAGACAGGGGACTACAATGAGCAGTTCTTC. Translation gives CASSSQTGDYNEQFF.

This clone has a single count. This chain uses TRBV6-5 with TRBJ2-5, with 8 positions matching TRBD2. This CDR3 spans 15 amino acids. With 7 bases clipped from V and 1 base from J, the junction kept 8 bases outside the gene matches. Germline lookup yields CDR1 MNHEY and CDR2 SVGAGI. The CDR3 loop reads CASIAGGSGQETQYF. The CDR3 DNA follows: TGTGCCAGCATCGCGGGAGGAAGTGGCCAAGAGACCCAGTACTTC.

CDR3 coding DNA: TGTGCCAGCGAACAAGGGGGGGGAGGAGGCACAGATACGCAGTATTTT. Translating gives CASEQGGGGGTDTQYF. The chain employs TRBV13 and TRBJ2-3; a weak D match, TRBD2 (7 bases). CDR1 PRHDT and CDR2 FYEKMQ come from the germline V gene (reference sequence). The CDR3 is 16 amino acids. Trimming took 8 bases from V and 1 from J, leaving 19 bases between them.

This clone was seen once. The V and J genes are TRBV5-1 and TRBJ2-2, with 7 bases matching TRBD1. Trimming removed 0 bases from V and 4 bases from J; junction bases left unmatched: 9. Germline V gene sequence: CDR1 SGHRS, CDR2 YFSETQ. The CDR3 is 17 residues long. The CDR3, as DNA: TGCGCCAGCAGCTTGGCCTTGGGACAGCTCGGCACCGGGGAGCTGTTTTTT. This codes for CASSLALGQLGTGELFF.

The chain couples TRBV6-5 to TRBJ2-1, with TRBD2 as a possible D gene (6 bases). The CDR3 is 11 residues long. V was shortened by 5 bases and J by 13 bases, with 12 bases between the two germline ends. CDR1 MNHEY and CDR2 SVGAGI come from the germline V gene. CDR3 nucleotide sequence: TGTGCCAGCAGTCGACTAGGGGAACAGTTCTTC. Amino acids: CASSRLGEQFF.

The chain has TRBV18 and TRBJ2-3, with TRBD2 matching over 10 bases. The CDR3 is made up of 15 amino acids. Germline CDR1 is KGHSH and CDR2 is LQKENI. The junction had 5 bases not matched to a gene; V was cut back by 4 bases and J by 4 bases. The CDR3 loop is CASSLAGGIADTQYF. The DNA for the CDR3 is TGTGCCAGCTCACTAGCGGGGGGAATCGCAGATACGCAGTATTTT.

This clone was seen once. The rearrangement links TRBV11-1 to TRBJ1-3; D is ambiguous. Trimming left V 3 bases short and J 0 bases short, with 9 bases between. The CDR3 runs to 15 residues. Germline V CDR1 and CDR2: SGHAT, FQDESV (reference sequence). CDR3 in DNA: TGTGCCAGCAGCTTCGAAAGCCGCTCTGGAAACACCATATATTTT. It yields the protein CASSFESRSGNTIYF.

V gene TRBV6-5 combines with J gene TRBJ2-2; 9 nucleotides align to TRBD1. Trimming took 7 bases from V and 3 from J; bases not matched to a gene: 3. The CDR3 extends over 14 amino acids. Germline assignment: CDR1 MNHEY and CDR2 SVGAGI. The CDR3, as DNA: TGTGCCAGCACTCGGACAGGGGACACCGGGGAGCTGTTTTTT. It is translated as CASTRTGDTGELFF.

V and J are TRBV18 and TRBJ1-2; D unresolved. Trimming shortened V by 3 bases and J by 5 bases, and 16 bases separated the two germline ends. Germline CDR1 KGHSH, CDR2 LQKENI. The CDR3 covers 15 residues. The chain's CDR3 is CASSPGRTREYGYTF. CDR3 bases: TGTGCCAGCTCACCGGGAAGGACCCGGGAGTATGGCTACACCTTC.